This section outlines one TCR beta chain sequence together with its context. The antigen is unknown. The junction shows a germline mismatch at one end, possibly a read error. The data originate from a study of naive and memory T cell subsets. A UMI-containing oligonucleotide was joined by 3' ligation to the TCR cDNA template. Regarding the study as a whole: Potentially, T cell activation and differentiation skew this RNA-based measurement.

The SP2 primer and nested alpha and beta constant region primers amplified ligated cDNA in four rounds. TCRdb processed the 5' RACE reads anew with MiXCR; each CDR3 protein has one entry. The sample holds about 600 distinct CDR3 sequences, 95% to 96% seen once. This clonotype was obtained from a female donor in good health. This table probably holds off-target reads from a library built for another chain.

The CDR3 coding sequence is TGTGCAAGCAGTGAATACACTGAAGCTTTCTTT. Translated: CASSEYTEAFF. The rearrangement joins TRBV2 to TRBJ1-1; no clear D gene. The CDR3 runs to 11 residues. Looked up from germline, CDR1 is SNHLY and CDR2 is FYNNEI.